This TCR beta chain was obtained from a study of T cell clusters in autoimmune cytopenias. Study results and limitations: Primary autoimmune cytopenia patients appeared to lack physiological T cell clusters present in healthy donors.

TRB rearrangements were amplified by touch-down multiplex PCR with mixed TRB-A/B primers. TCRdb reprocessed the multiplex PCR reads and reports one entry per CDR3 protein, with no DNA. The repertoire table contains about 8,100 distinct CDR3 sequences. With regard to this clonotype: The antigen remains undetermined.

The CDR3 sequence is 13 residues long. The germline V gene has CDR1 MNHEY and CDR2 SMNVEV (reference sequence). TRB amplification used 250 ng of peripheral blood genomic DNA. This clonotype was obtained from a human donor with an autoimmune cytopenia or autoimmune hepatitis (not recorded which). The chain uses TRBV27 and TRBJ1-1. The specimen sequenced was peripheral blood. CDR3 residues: CASSRRSNTEAFF.